The rows below give T cell receptor beta chains drawn from one sample of a study of T-cell reconstitution after alpha-beta-depleted transplantation in children. TCRdb re-called the PCR reads with MiXCR, one entry per CDR3 protein. The profile covers 900,000 or so distinct CDR3 sequences, with roughly 15% appearing a single time and about 5% taken by the ten largest. The sample consisted of PBMCs, mostly from graft donor cells, taken 360 days after TCRalphabeta/CD19-depleted stem cell transplant. The receptors come from a male patient younger than 18 who had a stem cell transplant for acute lymphoblastic leukemia, so the T cells may come from the graft donor. CDR3s leave out the opening cysteine and the closing phenylalanine or tryptophan. A D gene is named only where the DNA matches it firmly. The size field is filled for only some rows; it gives once, few, many or a size class.

j_call v_call clone_size d_call cdr3_aa
TRBJ2-3 TRBV15 . . ATSRDSLRLSPDTQY
TRBJ1-1 TRBV19 few . ARPVVPGKYDRGTEAF
TRBJ1-1 TRBV18 . TRBD1 ASSLGQGTGTEAF
TRBJ1-2 TRBV20-1 few . SVWPLPYGYT
TRBJ2-5 TRBV6-5 . . ASSSRLGWETQY
TRBJ1-5 TRBV18 few TRBD1 ASSPLDRGYQPQH
TRBJ1-5 TRBV7-2 . . ASSLAYTGYNQPQH
TRBJ2-7 TRBV4-1 . . ASSQGDRRASYEQY
TRBJ1-4 TRBV20-1 . . CARAEGITTNEKLF
TRBJ2-7 TRBV30 . . AWSVFSYEQY
TRBJ2-1 TRBV12-3/TRBV12-4 few TRBD2 ASSYSPGLAQGQF
TRBJ2-3 TRBV5-5 few . ASSFEPTIRTDTQY
TRBJ2-7 TRBV6-5 . . ASSSLRQAYEQY
TRBJ2-1 TRBV3-1 . TRBD2 ASSRFRLAANNEQF
TRBJ2-7 TRBV12-3/TRBV12-4 . . ASSEGMTYEQY
TRBJ2-2 TRBV20-1 few . SATLGFANTGELF
TRBJ2-1 TRBV6-5 . . ASSYSWSREQF
TRBJ2-7 TRBV15 few TRBD1 ATSWTGNEQY
TRBJ1-2 TRBV5-1 few TRBD1 ASSLGVTGLGYT
TRBJ2-7 TRBV7-3 few . ASSLTDLGGFYEQY
TRBJ2-7 TRBV5-1 few . ASSLDKMVISSYEQY
TRBJ2-7 TRBV14 few TRBD2 ASSHTLAGPALYEQY
TRBJ1-2 TRBV6-1 . TRBD1 ASSRPPIRDRVEYGYT
TRBJ2-1 TRBV4-2 few TRBD2 ASRGLAGGHNEQF
TRBJ2-1 TRBV24-1 . TRBD2 ATSDPGLASNEQF
TRBJ2-1 TRBV4-1 . . ASSQEPFPRLSYNEQF
TRBJ2-4 TRBV10-3 few TRBD1 AISRQGPPKNIQY
TRBJ2-3 TRBV4-1 few TRBD2 ASSQEVAGGLGTQY
TRBJ2-5 TRBV18 . . ASSPRFRETQY
TRBJ2-7 TRBV14 . . ASSQYTKGPLRGQY
TRBJ2-2 TRBV25-1 . . ASSESGANTGELF
TRBJ2-5 TRBV10-1 . TRBD2 ASSERRLAAQETQY
TRBJ1-2 TRBV11-2 few . ASSSFPVNYGYT
TRBJ2-4 TRBV7-8 . . ASSNELAKNIQY
TRBJ2-7 TRBV28 few . ASSTTGSEY
TRBJ2-7 TRBV6-5 . . ASSYLGSYEQY
TRBJ2-1 TRBV12-3/TRBV12-4 few . ASSLTTSNVEQF
TRBJ2-2 TRBV7-8 many TRBD1 ASSLTPSTGERGGELF
TRBJ2-1 TRBV6-1 . . ASSPSGYRWHEQF
TRBJ2-2 TRBV27 few . ASSSATGELF
TRBJ1-1 TRBV29-1 . . SGRTGETEAF
TRBJ2-5 TRBV10-3 few TRBD2 AISESLLVAGGRETQY
TRBJ2-1 TRBV4-1 . TRBD2 ASSVGEGIYNEQF
TRBJ2-1 TRBV25-1 few TRBD2 ASWGTSGDNEQF
TRBJ2-2 TRBV7-3 few TRBD2 ASRASSGSDTGELF
TRBJ2-7 TRBV29-1 few . SGGDPYEQY
TRBJ1-5 TRBV12-3/TRBV12-4 . . ASSFRGSGYKDNQPQH
TRBJ2-5 TRBV2 few TRBD1 ASSAGRGLETQY
TRBJ2-3 TRBV5-1 . TRBD2 ASSPSGGSEDTQY
TRBJ2-1 TRBV12-3/TRBV12-4 few TRBD2 ASSQGTSGPNEQF
TRBJ2-1 TRBV7-9 . . ASSLGRTVPDEQF
TRBJ2-2 TRBV3-1 . TRBD2 ASRPVLIAGGQNTGELF
TRBJ1-1 TRBV10-3 few TRBD1 AIWTGGYTEAF
TRBJ2-1 TRBV29-1 . . SVPKGNEQF
TRBJ1-1 TRBV13 few TRBD1 ASRQRGPNTEAF
TRBJ2-4 TRBV19 few . ASSLVAFDRNIQY